These 26 T cell receptor beta chains were sequenced from one sample in a study of T cells after yellow fever vaccination. One entry per CDR3 protein results from TCRdb running MiXCR on the 5' RACE reads. The repertoire holds roughly 500,000 distinct CDR3 sequences, 15% to 20% seen once, with around an eighth in the top ten. This material consisted of PBMCs, taken 15 days after the yellow fever booster vaccination. These receptors were collected from a man aged 25-45 years who received the YFV17D yellow fever vaccine.

The chain uses TRBV18 and TRBJ1-3; tentative D call: TRBD1 (5 bases). Germline-derived CDR1 and CDR2 are KGHSH and LQKENI. V was trimmed by 2 bases and J by 0 bases, leaving 8 bases between them. This CDR3 has 15 amino acids. The CDR3 spells CASSPGHYSGNTIYF. The CDR3 DNA follows: TGTGCCAGCTCACCAGGACACTACTCTGGAAACACCATATATTTT.

This clonotype was observed a handful of times. The rearrangement links TRBV15 to TRBJ1-2; 8 bases are shared with TRBD1. The CDR3 has 12 amino acids. Losses at the gene ends were 2 bases for V and 8 bases for J; bases not matched to a gene: 1. CDR1 is LNHNV and CDR2 is YYDKDF in the germline V gene (reference sequence). This CDR3 is CATSRYRGGYTF. As DNA, the CDR3 is TGTGCCACCAGCAGATACAGGGGGGGCTACACCTTC.

The sample holds a few counts of this clonotype. The genes are TRBV4-1 and TRBJ2-2; TRBD1 agrees at 8 bases. V was pared by 3 bases and J by 11 bases, with 5 bases of the junction left unmatched. The CDR3 is 13 amino acids. Germline V gene sequence: CDR1 MGHRA, CDR2 YSYEKL. CDR3 residues: CASSHPGTGELFF. Here the CDR3 DNA reads TGCGCCAGCAGCCACCCGGGGACAGGCGAGCTGTTTTTT.

The chain combines TRBV20-1 with TRBJ2-7, with a weak D call TRBD2 (5 bases). The CDR3 loop spans 13 amino acids. Germline V gene data show CDR1 as DFQATT and CDR2 as SNEGSKA (reference sequence). Trimming took off 4 bases at V and 7 bases at J, with 17 bases between the two ends. CDR3 sequence reads: CSAMVGSTGEQYF. In DNA, the CDR3 is TGCAGTGCTATGGTTGGGAGTACGGGGGAGCAGTACTTC.

This clonotype was seen more than once but under ten times. The chain is built from TRBV7-2 and TRBJ2-3, with unresolved D. V lost 5 bases to trimming and J lost 2 bases, with 17 bases between them. Per germline, CDR1 SGHTA and CDR2 FQGNSA. This CDR3 contains 16 residues. This CDR3 reads CASSPPIRFPTDTQYF. Written as DNA, the CDR3 is TGTGCCAGCAGCCCACCCATAAGGTTCCCCACAGATACGCAGTATTTT.

In this sample, this clonotype turned up a few times. This chain connects TRBV12-3 or TRBV12-4 to TRBJ2-6; 7 positions match TRBD1. The junction had 7 bases not matched to a gene; V was cut back by 2 bases and J by 0 bases. The CDR3 length is 18 residues. The CDR3 spells CASSLNWDSLSGANVLTF. As DNA, the CDR3 is TGTGCCAGCAGTTTAAATTGGGACAGCCTCTCTGGGGCCAACGTCCTGACTTTC.

The gene calls are TRBV7-8 and TRBJ2-3; tentatively, D is TRBD2 (6 bases). V was clipped by 1 base and J by 7 bases, with 12 bases between them. Germline values: CDR1 SGHVS, CDR2 FQNEAQ. The CDR3 loop spans 14 amino acids. The CDR3 coding sequence is TGTGCCAGCAGCTTAGAGGGGCGGGGCTATACGCAGTATTTT. This encodes CASSLEGRGYTQYF.

V gene TRBV20-1 combines with J gene TRBJ2-1; 7 nucleotides align to TRBD2. The CDR3 length is 15 residues. The trim removed 6 bases at V and 3 bases at J, leaving 11 bases unmatched. Germline V gene lookup returns CDR1 DFQATT and CDR2 SNEGSKA (reference sequence). The CDR3 here is CSAITGREFYNEQFF. The CDR3 nucleotides read TGCAGTGCCATCACGGGGCGGGAGTTCTACAATGAGCAGTTCTTC.

This chain joins TRBV11-2 and TRBJ2-1; 9 bases align to TRBD1. The CDR3 covers 14 residues. The ends lost 9 bases at V and 5 bases at J; junction bases unmatched: 8. Germline V gives CDR1 SGHAT, CDR2 FQNNGV. CDR3 nucleotides: TGTGCCAGTGGAATGACAGGGGGAAACAATGAGCAGTTCTTC. It translates to CASGMTGGNNEQFF. The whole variable domain, remainder taken from reference TRBV11-2 and TRBJ2-1, is EAGVAQSPRYKIIEKRQSVAFWCNPISGHATLYWYQQILGQGPKLLIQFQNNGVVDDSQLPKDRFSAERLKGVDSTLKIQPAKLEDSAVYLCASGMTGGNNEQFFGPGTRLTVL.

The chain employs TRBV6-1 and TRBJ2-1; 10 positions match TRBD2. The J segment lost 2 bases and the V segment lost 6 bases, leaving 7 bases of the junction unmatched. Germline CDR1 and CDR2: MNHNS and SASEGT. The CDR3 contains 16 residues. CDR3 nucleotide sequence: TGTGCCAGCAGAAAACTAGCGGGAATTCCCTACAATGAGCAGTTCTTC. It codes for CASRKLAGIPYNEQFF.

The rearrangement uses TRBV30 and TRBJ2-7; D unclear. The CDR3 has 14 amino acids. V lost 4 bases, J lost 3 bases, and 16 bases lay in between. Germline CDR1 GTSNPN, CDR2 SVGIG (reference sequence). DNA of the CDR3: TGTGCCTGGACCGACCGGGTGAGGATCTACGAGCAGTACTTC. Translating gives CAWTDRVRIYEQYF. The full variable domain, with the rest looked up from reference TRBV30 and TRBJ2-7, is SQTIHQWPATLVQPVGSPLSLECTVEGTSNPNLYWYRQAAGRGLQLLFYSVGIGQISSEVPQNLSASRPQDRQFILSSKKLLLSDSGFYLCAWTDRVRIYEQYFGPGTRLTVT.

In this sample, this clonotype turned up a few times. The rearrangement uses TRBV25-1 and TRBJ2-5; D ambiguous. Germline CDR1 is MGHDK and CDR2 is SYGVNS. Trimming left V 6 bases short and J 4 bases short, with 12 bases between. CDR3 size: 13 residues. The CDR3 DNA reads TGTGCCAGCAGGTATGGCGGAGTAGAGACCCAGTACTTC. Amino acids: CASRYGGVETQYF. Drawing the rest from reference TRBV25-1 and TRBJ2-5, the complete variable domain is EADIYQTPRYLVIGTGKKITLECSQTMGHDKMYWYQQDPGMELHLIHYSYGVNSTEKGDLSSESTVSRIRTEHFPLTLESARPSHTSQYLCASRYGGVETQYFGPGTRLLVL.

The table lists this clonotype with a few counts. J is TRBJ2-3 and V is TRBV6-5, with D maybe TRBD2 (6 bases). Trimming took 1 base from V and 6 from J, leaving 20 bases between them. Germline-derived CDR1 and CDR2 are MNHEY and SVGAGI. This CDR3 contains 17 residues. In DNA, the CDR3 is TGTGCCAGCAGTTACTACTCCCGGGAGTTGGAATTGGATACGCAGTATTTT. Protein sequence: CASSYYSRELELDTQYF.

This clonotype is a singleton in its sample. The CDR3: CAWSVRTSGRNSYEQYF. The CDR3 DNA is TGTGCCTGGAGTGTCCGGACTAGCGGGAGGAACTCCTACGAGCAGTACTTC. This chain joins TRBV30 and TRBJ2-7, with 14 bases aligning to TRBD2. This CDR3 has 17 amino acids. The ends lost 0 bases at V and 0 bases at J; junction bases unmatched: 4. The germline CDR1 and CDR2 sequences are GTSNPN and SVGIG (reference sequence).

Written as DNA, the CDR3 is TGTGCCAGCAGTGTATTCGGGACCGTCAGCGAAAAACTGTTTTTT. It yields the protein CASSVFGTVSEKLFF. This chain uses TRBV12-3 or TRBV12-4 with TRBJ1-4; D possibly corresponds to TRBD1 (5 bases). The germline V and J ends were trimmed by 5 bases and 8 bases, with 18 bases remaining between them. CDR3 size: 15 residues.

J is TRBJ2-1 and V is TRBV7-9; 12 bases are shared with TRBD2. The CDR3 contains 15 residues. The junction had 12 bases not matched to a gene; V was cut back by 8 bases and J by 10 bases. The germline gives CDR1 SEHNR, CDR2 FQNEAQ (reference sequence). The CDR3 DNA follows: TGTGCCAGCTTACCCCCAGCTAGCGGGAGGGGCGAGCAGTTCTTC. Translating it yields CASLPPASGRGEQFF.

The chain recombines TRBV27 with TRBJ2-1; 11 nucleotides line up with TRBD2. CDR1 is MNHEY, CDR2 SMNVEV, per germline (reference sequence). Trimming removed 7 bases from V and 5 bases from J; junction bases left unmatched: 7. The CDR3 contains 15 residues. CDR3 sequence reads: CASILRLAGNNEQFF. DNA of the CDR3: TGTGCCAGCATATTAAGACTAGCGGGGAACAATGAGCAGTTCTTC.

This clonotype came up a few times. This chain uses TRBV29-1 with TRBJ2-7; D tentatively reads TRBD1 or TRBD2 (5 bases each). Germline V lookup: CDR1 SQVTM, CDR2 ANQGSEA. This CDR3 is built from 13 residues. Trimming took off 3 bases at V and 1 base at J, with 10 bases between the two ends. Here the CDR3 reads CSVDGTDSYEQYF. The DNA for the CDR3 is TGCAGCGTTGACGGGACGGATTCCTACGAGCAGTACTTC.

A remark on this clonotype: Compared with germline, one end of the junction differs, possibly owing to a read error. This rearrangement joins TRBV29-1 to TRBJ2-1, with D tentatively TRBD2 (6 bases). Germline V gives CDR1 SQVTM, CDR2 ANQGSEA. CDR3 length equals 14 residues. CDR3 DNA sequence: TGCAGCGCTGAGGTGGCAAATGAATGGACTATTCTCATCTTC. Residues: CSAEVANEWTILIF.

The chain couples TRBV15 to TRBJ2-2; TRBD2 agrees at 11 bases. Trimming cost V 5 bases and J 1 base; bases outside gene matches: 3. Germline assignment: CDR1 LNHNV and CDR2 YYDKDF (reference sequence). There are 16 residues in the CDR3. This CDR3 reads CATSGTSGRNTGELFF. The CDR3 DNA reads TGTGCCACCAGCGGTACTAGCGGGAGGAACACCGGGGAGCTGTTTTTT.

This clonotype has only a few counts. The V gene is TRBV9, the J gene TRBJ2-1, with 12 bases fitting TRBD2. V lost 0 bases, J lost 7 bases, and 5 bases stayed unmatched. Per germline, CDR1 SGDLS and CDR2 YYNGEE. This CDR3 is built from 16 residues. CDR3 sequence (DNA): TGTGCCAGCAGCGTAGCAACTAGCGGGGGGCCTAATGAGCAGTTCTTC. This sequence encodes CASSVATSGGPNEQFF.

This clonotype has only a few counts. The rearrangement links TRBV14 to TRBJ2-1, with D possibly TRBD2 on 5 matching bases. Germline CDR1 SGHDN, CDR2 FVKESK. The ends were cut back, 4 bases at V and 12 bases at J, with 10 bases in the middle. CDR3 length: 11 residues. The DNA of the CDR3 is TGTGCCAGCAGCCCGGGAACTGGGCAGTTCTTC. It codes for CASSPGTGQFF.

CDR3 nucleotide sequence: TGTGCCAGCAGTTACTTGGGACAGTCCCTCTACGAGCAGTACTTC. Protein product: CASSYLGQSLYEQYF. The chain carries TRBV6-5 and TRBJ2-7, with 7 bases identical to TRBD1. V gave up 1 base and J gave up 3 bases; unmatched junction bases: 6. This CDR3 is built from 15 residues. CDR1 and CDR2 (germline): MNHEY, SVGAGI.

This clonotype was seen at least ten times. The chain couples TRBV5-1 to TRBJ2-2; 9 bases match TRBD1. Per the germline V gene, CDR1 is SGHRS and CDR2 is YFSETQ. CDR3 length: 15 residues. V lost 4 bases to trimming and J lost 4 bases; unmatched junction nucleotides: 5. In nucleotides, the CDR3 is TGCGCCAGCAGCCCCGGACAGGGGTTCACCGGGGAGCTGTTTTTT. It specifies CASSPGQGFTGELFF. The variable domain in full, with the rest retrieved from reference TRBV5-1 and TRBJ2-2, is KAGVTQTPRYLIKTRGQQVTLSCSPISGHRSVSWYQQTPGQGLQFLFEYFSETQRNKGNFPGRFSGRQFSNSRSEMNVSTLELGDSALYLCASSPGQGFTGELFFGEGSRLTVL.

The chain is built from TRBV15 and TRBJ2-7; D is unresolved. The CDR3 extends over 14 amino acids. V lost 0 bases and J 3 bases, leaving 9 bases between the germline ends. Germline lookup yields CDR1 LNHNV and CDR2 YYDKDF (reference sequence). The CDR3 here is CATSREPRYYEQYF. The CDR3 nucleotides read TGTGCCACCAGCAGAGAGCCTAGATACTACGAGCAGTACTTC. The complete variable domain, with remaining parts taken from reference TRBV15 and TRBJ2-7, reads DAMVIQNPRYQVTQFGKPVTLSCSQTLNHNVMYWYQQKSSQAPKLLFHYYDKDFNNEADTPDNFQSRRPNTSFCFLDIRSPGLGDTAMYLCATSREPRYYEQYFGPGTRLTVT.

This chain joins TRBV27 and TRBJ1-1; TRBD1 might be the D (6 bases). The CDR3 is 13 residues long. Germline V CDR1 and CDR2: MNHEY, SMNVEV (reference sequence). The germline V and J ends were trimmed by 6 bases and 7 bases, with 15 bases remaining between them. CDR3 in amino acids: CASSLGARGEAFF. CDR3 DNA sequence: TGTGCCAGCAGCCTTGGGGCCAGGGGTGAAGCTTTCTTT.